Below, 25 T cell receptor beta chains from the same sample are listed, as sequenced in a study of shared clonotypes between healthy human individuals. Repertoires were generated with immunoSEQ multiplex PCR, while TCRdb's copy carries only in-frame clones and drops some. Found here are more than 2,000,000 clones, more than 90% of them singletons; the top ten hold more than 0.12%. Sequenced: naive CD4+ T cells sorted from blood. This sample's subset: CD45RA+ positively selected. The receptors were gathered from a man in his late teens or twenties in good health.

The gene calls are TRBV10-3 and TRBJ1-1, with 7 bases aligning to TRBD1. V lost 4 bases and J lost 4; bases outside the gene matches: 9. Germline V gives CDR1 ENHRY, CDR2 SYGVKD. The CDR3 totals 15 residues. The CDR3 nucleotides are TGTGCCATCAGTGCAGCGTCAGGGGGAGGCACTGAAGCTTTCTTT. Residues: CAISAASGGGTEAFF.

As DNA, the CDR3 is TGTGCCAGTACTAAGACACCCTCCAGCTCCTACAATGAGCAGTTCTTC. This translates into CASTKTPSSSYNEQFF. This chain uses TRBV19 with TRBJ2-1; no clear D. Trimming removed 7 bases at V and 0 bases at J, with 16 bases between. The CDR3 runs 16 residues. Germline lookup yields CDR1 LNHDA and CDR2 SQIVND (reference sequence).

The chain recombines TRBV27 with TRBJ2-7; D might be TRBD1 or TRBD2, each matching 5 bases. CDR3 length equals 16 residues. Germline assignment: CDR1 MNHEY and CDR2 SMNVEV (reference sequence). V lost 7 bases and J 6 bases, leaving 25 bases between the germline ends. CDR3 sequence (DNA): TGTGCCAGCACCCTGAAAGCGTCAGGGAGCGGTCTCGAGCAGTACTTC. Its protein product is CASTLKASGSGLEQYF.

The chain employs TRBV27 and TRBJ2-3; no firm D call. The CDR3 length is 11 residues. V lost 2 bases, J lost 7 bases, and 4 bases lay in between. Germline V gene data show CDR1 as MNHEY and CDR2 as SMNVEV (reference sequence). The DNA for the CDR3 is TGTGCCAGCAGTTTAGCGAATACGCAGTATTTT. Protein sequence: CASSLANTQYF.

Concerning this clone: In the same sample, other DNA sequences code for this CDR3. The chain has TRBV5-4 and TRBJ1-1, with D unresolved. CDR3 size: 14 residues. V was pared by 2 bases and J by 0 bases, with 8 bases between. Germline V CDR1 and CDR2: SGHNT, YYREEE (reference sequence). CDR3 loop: CASSFVGMNTEAFF. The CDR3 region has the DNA TGTGCCAGCAGCTTCGTGGGGATGAACACTGAAGCTTTCTTT.

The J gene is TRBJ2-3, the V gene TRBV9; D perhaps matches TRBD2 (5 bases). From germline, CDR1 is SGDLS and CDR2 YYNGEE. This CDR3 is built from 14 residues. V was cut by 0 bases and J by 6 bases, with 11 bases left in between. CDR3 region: CASSVGASWDTQYF. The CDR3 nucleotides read TGTGCCAGCAGCGTAGGGGCTAGCTGGGATACGCAGTATTTT.

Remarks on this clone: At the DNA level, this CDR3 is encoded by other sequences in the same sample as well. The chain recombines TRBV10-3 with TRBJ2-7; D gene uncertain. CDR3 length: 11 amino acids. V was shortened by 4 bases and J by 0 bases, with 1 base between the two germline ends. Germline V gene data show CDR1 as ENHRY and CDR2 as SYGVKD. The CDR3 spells CAISASYEQYF. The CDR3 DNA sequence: TGTGCCATCAGTGCCTCCTACGAGCAGTACTTC.

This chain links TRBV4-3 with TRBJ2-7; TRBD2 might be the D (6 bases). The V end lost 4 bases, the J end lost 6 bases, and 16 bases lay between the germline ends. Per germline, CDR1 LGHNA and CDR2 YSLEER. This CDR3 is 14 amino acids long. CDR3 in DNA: TGCGCCAGCAGCCGCCTAAGTGCGGGAACCGAGCAGTACTTC. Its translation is CASSRLSAGTEQYF.

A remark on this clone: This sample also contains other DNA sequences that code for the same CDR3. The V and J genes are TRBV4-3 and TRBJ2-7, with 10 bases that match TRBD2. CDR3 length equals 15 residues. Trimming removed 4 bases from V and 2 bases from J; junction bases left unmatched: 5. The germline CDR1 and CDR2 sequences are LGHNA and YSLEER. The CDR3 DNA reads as TGCGCCAGCAGCCCCGGACTAGCGGCCGCCTACGAGCAGTACTTC. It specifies CASSPGLAAAYEQYF.

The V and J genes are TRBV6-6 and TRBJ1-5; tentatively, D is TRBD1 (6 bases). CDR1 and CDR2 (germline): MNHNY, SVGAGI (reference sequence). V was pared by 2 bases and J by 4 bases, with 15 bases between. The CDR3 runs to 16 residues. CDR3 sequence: CASSYGQGTSNQPQHF. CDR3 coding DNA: TGTGCCAGCAGTTACGGGCAGGGGACTTCAAATCAGCCCCAGCATTTT.

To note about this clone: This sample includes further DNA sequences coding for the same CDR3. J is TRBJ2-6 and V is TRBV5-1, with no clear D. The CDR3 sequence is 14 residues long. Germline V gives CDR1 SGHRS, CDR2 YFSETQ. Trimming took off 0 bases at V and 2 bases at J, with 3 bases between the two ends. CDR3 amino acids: CASSLVAGANVLTF. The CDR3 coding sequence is TGCGCCAGCAGCTTGGTAGCTGGGGCCAACGTCCTGACTTTC.

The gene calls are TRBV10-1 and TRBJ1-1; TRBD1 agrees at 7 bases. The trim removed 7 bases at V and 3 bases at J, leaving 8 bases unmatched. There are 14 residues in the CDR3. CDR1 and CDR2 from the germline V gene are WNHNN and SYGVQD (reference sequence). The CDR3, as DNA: TGCGCCAGCATGGGGTCAGGGGGTGACACTGAAGCTTTCTTT. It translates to CASMGSGGDTEAFF.

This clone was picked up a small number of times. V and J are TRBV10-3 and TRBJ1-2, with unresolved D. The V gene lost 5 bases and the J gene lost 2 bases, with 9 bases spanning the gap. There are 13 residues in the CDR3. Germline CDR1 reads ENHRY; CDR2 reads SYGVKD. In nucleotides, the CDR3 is TGTGCCATCAGTCCGGACGGGAACTATGGCTACACCTTC. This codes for CAISPDGNYGYTF.

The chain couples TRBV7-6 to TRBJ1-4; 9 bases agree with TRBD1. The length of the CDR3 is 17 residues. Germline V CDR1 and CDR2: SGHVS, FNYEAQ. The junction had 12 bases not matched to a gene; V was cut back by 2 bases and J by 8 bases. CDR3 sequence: CASSLLGQGMGGEKLFF. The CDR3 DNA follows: TGTGCCAGCAGCTTATTGGGACAGGGCATGGGAGGCGAAAAACTGTTTTTT.

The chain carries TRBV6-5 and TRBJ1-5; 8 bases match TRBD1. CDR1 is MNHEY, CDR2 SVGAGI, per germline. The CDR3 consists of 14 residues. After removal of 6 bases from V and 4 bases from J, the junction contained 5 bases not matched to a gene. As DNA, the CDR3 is TGTGCCAGCAGCCAACAGGGGGTGAATCAGCCCCAGCATTTT. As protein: CASSQQGVNQPQHF.

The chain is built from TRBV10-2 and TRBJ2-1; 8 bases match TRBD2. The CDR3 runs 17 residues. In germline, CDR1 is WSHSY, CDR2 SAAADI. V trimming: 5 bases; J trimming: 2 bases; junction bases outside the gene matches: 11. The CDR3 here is CASSLAGVTGTYNEQFF. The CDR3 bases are TGCGCCAGCAGTCTAGCGGGTGTCACAGGGACCTACAATGAGCAGTTCTTC.

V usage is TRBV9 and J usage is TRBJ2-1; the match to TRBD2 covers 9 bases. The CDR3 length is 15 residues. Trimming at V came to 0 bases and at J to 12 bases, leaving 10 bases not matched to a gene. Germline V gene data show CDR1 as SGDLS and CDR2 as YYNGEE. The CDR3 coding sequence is TGTGCCAGCAGCGTAGGAGGGACTAGCCCTTTAGGGCAGTTCTTC. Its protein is CASSVGGTSPLGQFF.

The CDR3 nucleotides are TGTGCCAGCTCACAACTAGCGGGAGGGGTTGATGAGCAGTTCTTC. Amino acids: CASSQLAGGVDEQFF. This chain joins TRBV18 and TRBJ2-1; 13 bases line up with TRBD2. Germline V gene sequence: CDR1 KGHSH, CDR2 LQKENI. J lost 8 bases, V lost 4 bases, and 5 bases had no gene match. The CDR3 spans 15 residues. The full variable domain, completed using reference TRBV18 and TRBJ2-1, is NAGVMQNPRHLVRRRGQEARLRCSPMKGHSHVYWYRQLPEEGLKFMVYLQKENIIDESGMPKERFSAEFPKEGPSILRIQQVVRGDSAAYFCASSQLAGGVDEQFFGPGTRLTVL.

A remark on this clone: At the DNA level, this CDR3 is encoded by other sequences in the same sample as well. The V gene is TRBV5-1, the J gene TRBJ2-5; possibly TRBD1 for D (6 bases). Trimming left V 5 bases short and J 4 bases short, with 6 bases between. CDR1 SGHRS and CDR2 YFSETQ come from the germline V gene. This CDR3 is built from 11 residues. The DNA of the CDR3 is TGCGCCAGCAGAGGGGGAGAGACCCAGTACTTC. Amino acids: CASRGGETQYF.

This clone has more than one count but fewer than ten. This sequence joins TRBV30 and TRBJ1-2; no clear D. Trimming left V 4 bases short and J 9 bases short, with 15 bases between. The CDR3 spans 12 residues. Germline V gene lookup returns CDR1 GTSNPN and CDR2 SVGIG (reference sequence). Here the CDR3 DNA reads TGTGCCTGGACCCTCCCAGGAATGAGCTACACCTTC. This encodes CAWTLPGMSYTF.

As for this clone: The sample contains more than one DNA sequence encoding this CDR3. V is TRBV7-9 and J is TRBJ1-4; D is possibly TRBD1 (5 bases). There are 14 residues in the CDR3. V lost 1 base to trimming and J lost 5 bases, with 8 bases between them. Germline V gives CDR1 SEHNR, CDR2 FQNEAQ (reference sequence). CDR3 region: CASSLGGVNEKLFF. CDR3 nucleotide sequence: TGTGCCAGCAGCTTAGGGGGGGTAAATGAAAAACTGTTTTTT.

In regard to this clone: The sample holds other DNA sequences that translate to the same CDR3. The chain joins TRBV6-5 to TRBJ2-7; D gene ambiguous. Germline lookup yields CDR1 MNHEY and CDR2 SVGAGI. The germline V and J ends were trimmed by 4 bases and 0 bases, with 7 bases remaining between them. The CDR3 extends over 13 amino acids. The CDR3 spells CASSSLGSYEQYF. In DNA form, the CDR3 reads TGTGCCAGCAGTTCTTTGGGCTCCTACGAGCAGTACTTC.

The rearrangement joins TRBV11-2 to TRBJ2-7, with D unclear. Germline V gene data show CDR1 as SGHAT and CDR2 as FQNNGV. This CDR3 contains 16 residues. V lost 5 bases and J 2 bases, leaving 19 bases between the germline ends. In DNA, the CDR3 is TGTGCCAGCAGCCATTATTCTAGTTTTACGACCTACGAGCAGTACTTC. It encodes CASSHYSSFTTYEQYF. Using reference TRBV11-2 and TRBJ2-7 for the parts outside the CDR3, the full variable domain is EAGVAQSPRYKIIEKRQSVAFWCNPISGHATLYWYQQILGQGPKLLIQFQNNGVVDDSQLPKDRFSAERLKGVDSTLKIQPAKLEDSAVYLCASSHYSSFTTYEQYFGPGTRLTVT.

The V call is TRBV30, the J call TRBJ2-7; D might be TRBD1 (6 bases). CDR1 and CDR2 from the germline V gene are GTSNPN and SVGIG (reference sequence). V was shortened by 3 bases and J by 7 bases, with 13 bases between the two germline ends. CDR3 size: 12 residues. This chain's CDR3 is CAWRFVDREQYF. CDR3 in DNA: TGTGCCTGGAGATTTGTAGACAGGGAGCAGTACTTC.

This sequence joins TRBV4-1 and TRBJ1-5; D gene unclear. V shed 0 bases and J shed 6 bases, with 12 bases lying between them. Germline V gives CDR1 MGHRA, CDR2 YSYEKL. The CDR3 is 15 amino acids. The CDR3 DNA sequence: TGCGCCAGCAGCCAAGACGTAGGGTACGGTCAGCCCCAGCATTTT. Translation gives CASSQDVGYGQPQHF.